This passage covers 22 T cell receptor beta chains from one sample sequenced in a study of shared clonotypes between healthy human individuals. Produced via immunoSEQ multiplex PCR; TCRdb's table is partial and in-frame only. The sample shows millions of clones, 85% to 95% of them seen only once. The sequenced sample consisted of naive CD4+ T cells sorted from blood. This sample's subset: CD45RA+ positively selected. Source of these receptors: a young man in good health.

The chain is built from TRBV2 and TRBJ1-1; no firm D call. Germline lookup yields CDR1 SNHLY and CDR2 FYNNEI. The V gene lost 6 bases and the J gene lost 5 bases, with 10 bases spanning the gap. The CDR3 is made up of 12 amino acids. The CDR3 sequence is CASRIHGTEAFF. Written as DNA, the CDR3 is TGTGCCAGCAGAATACATGGGACTGAAGCTTTCTTT.

V is TRBV6-5 and J is TRBJ2-7, with D tentatively TRBD2 (6 bases). Between the trimmed V and J ends, which lost 2 bases and 0 bases, there was a span of 8 bases. Germline V gives CDR1 MNHEY, CDR2 SVGAGI. This CDR3 comprises 14 residues. Here the CDR3 DNA reads TGTGCCAGCAGTTACCTAGCGTACTCCTACGAGCAGTACTTC. Its translation is CASSYLAYSYEQYF.

The rearrangement uses TRBV19 and TRBJ1-5; D perhaps matches TRBD1 (5 bases). CDR3 length equals 16 residues. V shed 3 bases and J shed 3 bases, with 15 bases lying between them. From germline, CDR1 is LNHDA and CDR2 SQIVND (reference sequence). The CDR3 protein is CASSIGAVANNQPQHF. As DNA, the CDR3 is TGTGCCAGTAGTATTGGGGCGGTAGCAAACAATCAGCCCCAGCATTTT.

This clone was found once. The gene calls are TRBV30 and TRBJ2-5; maybe TRBD1 (6 bases). Germline values: CDR1 GTSNPN, CDR2 SVGIG (reference sequence). Trimming removed 1 base from V and 4 bases from J, with 10 bases in between. The CDR3 loop spans 13 amino acids. In DNA form, the CDR3 reads TGTGCCTGGAGTGAGGACAGTCGAGAGACCCAGTACTTC. Its translation: CAWSEDSRETQYF. The whole variable domain, filled in from reference TRBV30 and TRBJ2-5, reads SQTIHQWPATLVQPVGSPLSLECTVEGTSNPNLYWYRQAAGRGLQLLFYSVGIGQISSEVPQNLSASRPQDRQFILSSKKLLLSDSGFYLCAWSEDSRETQYFGPGTRLLVL.

This chain joins TRBV7-9 and TRBJ2-1; weak D call: TRBD1 (6 bases). The V end lost 1 base, the J end lost 5 bases, and 12 bases lay between the germline ends. CDR1 SEHNR and CDR2 FQNEAQ come from the germline V gene (reference sequence). The CDR3 is made up of 15 amino acids. Here the CDR3 reads CASSLDRVGHNEQFF. The CDR3 DNA sequence: TGTGCCAGCAGCTTAGACAGGGTCGGGCACAATGAGCAGTTCTTC.

The rearrangement uses TRBV7-9 and TRBJ2-3; D is perhaps TRBD2 (5 bases). This CDR3 region has 12 residues. Germline lookup yields CDR1 SEHNR and CDR2 FQNEAQ (reference sequence). With 10 bases removed from V and 9 bases from J, the gap between germline ends came to 17 bases. CDR3 sequence: CATPLDEGTQYF. In nucleotides, the CDR3 is TGTGCCACCCCCTTAGACGAGGGCACGCAGTATTTT. Full variable domain (remainder filled in from reference TRBV7-9 and TRBJ2-3): DTGVSQNPRHKITKRGQNVTFRCDPISEHNRLYWYRQTLGQGPEFLTYFQNEAQLEKSRLLSDRFSAERPKGSFSTLEIQRTEQGDSAMYLCATPLDEGTQYFGPGTRLTVL.

The gene calls are TRBV5-8 and TRBJ1-5, with D possibly matching TRBD1 (6 bases). V was pared by 4 bases and J by 3 bases, with 11 bases between. CDR3 length: 14 amino acids. Germline CDR1 is SGHTS and CDR2 is YDEGEE. The CDR3 sequence is CASSQDRNNQPQHF. CDR3 bases: TGTGCCAGCAGCCAGGACAGAAACAATCAGCCCCAGCATTTT.

This clone was seen only once. This sequence joins TRBV11-2 and TRBJ1-2; 7 nucleotides agree with TRBD1. Germline V gene sequence: CDR1 SGHAT, CDR2 FQNNGV. Unmatched junction bases numbered 7, after V lost 4 bases and J lost 5 bases. The CDR3 extends over 14 amino acids. The CDR3 DNA sequence: TGTGCCAGCAGCTACGGACAGGTTGCTTATGGCTACACCTTC. The encoded protein is CASSYGQVAYGYTF.

Concerning this clone: Other DNA sequences in the sample encode the same CDR3. CDR3 in DNA: TGTGCCAGCAGAGGGGGGGGCTCCTACGAGCAGTACTTC. Its translation is CASRGGGSYEQYF. This chain joins TRBV6-5 and TRBJ2-7; D is perhaps TRBD2 (7 bases). Germline CDR1 is MNHEY and CDR2 is SVGAGI. This CDR3 is built from 13 residues. V was clipped by 6 bases and J by 0 bases, with 9 bases between them.

The chain couples TRBV7-3 to TRBJ1-5, with a possible D match to TRBD1 (6 bases). Germline V gene data show CDR1 as SGHTA and CDR2 as FQGTGA. The CDR3 is 15 amino acids. The V gene lost 3 bases and the J gene lost 0 bases, with 9 bases spanning the gap. The CDR3, as DNA: TGTGCCAGCAGCTTCCGGACAGTTAGCAATCAGCCCCAGCATTTT. It translates to CASSFRTVSNQPQHF. Based on the CDR3 plus reference TRBV7-3 and TRBJ1-5, the full variable domain is GAGVSQTPSNKVTEKGKYVELRCDPISGHTALYWYRQSLGQGPEFLIYFQGTGAADDSGLPNDRFFAVRPEGSVSTLKIQRTERGDSAVYLCASSFRTVSNQPQHFGDGTRLSIL.

This rearrangement joins TRBV2 to TRBJ1-2; possible D gene TRBD1, 5 bases. The CDR3 is 15 residues long. Germline V gives CDR1 SNHLY, CDR2 FYNNEI. Between the trimmed V and J ends, which lost 4 bases and 8 bases, there was a span of 20 bases. CDR3 DNA sequence: TGTGCCAGCAGTGGTCAGGGAAAGTACTCGGGAGGCTACACCTTC. Residues: CASSGQGKYSGGYTF.

This sequence joins TRBV4-1 and TRBJ2-4; D is unclear. CDR3 length: 14 residues. Trimming pared 0 bases from V and 8 bases from J, leaving 11 bases between. Germline CDR1 reads MGHRA; CDR2 reads YSYEKL. The CDR3 reads CASSQDGSRDIQYF. CDR3 bases: TGCGCCAGCAGCCAAGATGGCAGTAGGGACATTCAGTACTTC.

This clone has a single count. The sample holds other DNA sequences that translate to the same CDR3. The chain carries TRBV4-1 and TRBJ1-1; D unresolved. The CDR3 has 13 residues. Trimming cost V 2 bases and J 1 base, with 5 bases left between them. The germline V gene encodes CDR1 MGHRA and CDR2 YSYEKL. CDR3 coding DNA: TGCGCCAGCAGCCAAAGAGAGAACACTGAAGCTTTCTTT. Protein product: CASSQRENTEAFF.

A remark on this clone: The identical CDR3 is also encoded by other nucleotide sequences in the sample. This chain joins TRBV18 and TRBJ1-2, with 8 nucleotides matching TRBD1. Germline assignment: CDR1 KGHSH and CDR2 LQKENI. After removal of 0 bases from V and 0 bases from J, the junction contained 0 bases not matched to a gene. CDR3 size: 15 residues. CDR3: CASSPPGQANYGYTF. The CDR3 bases are TGTGCCAGCTCACCACCGGGACAGGCTAACTATGGCTACACCTTC.

In this sample, this clone turned up a few times. This sequence joins TRBV6-5 and TRBJ1-1; D call uncertain. There are 14 residues in the CDR3. In germline, CDR1 is MNHEY, CDR2 SVGAGI. V lost 7 bases and J 1 base, leaving 13 bases between the germline ends. The CDR3 loop is CASKAPGSNTEAFF. CDR3 DNA sequence: TGTGCCAGCAAAGCCCCGGGATCGAACACTGAAGCTTTCTTT.

The chain recombines TRBV30 with TRBJ1-6; D call uncertain. V lost 0 bases, J lost 7 bases, and 4 bases lay in between. There are 12 residues in the CDR3. CDR1 GTSNPN and CDR2 SVGIG come from the germline V gene (reference sequence). CDR3 bases: TGTGCCTGGAGTGTAGCGAATTCACCCCTCCACTTT. It codes for CAWSVANSPLHF.

This chain connects TRBV5-4 to TRBJ2-2; 8 bases agree with TRBD2. Germline CDR1 reads SGHNT; CDR2 reads YYREEE (reference sequence). Losses at the gene ends were 0 bases for V and 5 bases for J; bases not matched to a gene: 3. The CDR3 has 15 residues. The CDR3 DNA is TGTGCCAGCAGCTTGGGACTAGCGAGGACCGGGGAGCTGTTTTTT. Translation: CASSLGLARTGELFF. Looking up the rest from reference TRBV5-4 and TRBJ2-2 gives the full variable domain: ETGVTQSPTHLIKTRGQQVTLRCSSQSGHNTVSWYQQALGQGPQFIFQYYREEENGRGNFPPRFSGLQFPNYSSELNVNALELDDSALYLCASSLGLARTGELFFGEGSRLTVL.

The rearrangement joins TRBV18 to TRBJ2-7, with D uncertain. V lost 6 bases and J 2 bases, leaving 8 bases between the germline ends. The CDR3 is made up of 12 amino acids. Germline V gene lookup returns CDR1 KGHSH and CDR2 LQKENI. CDR3 region: CASSEGPYEQYF. DNA for the CDR3: TGTGCCAGCTCGGAAGGCCCCTACGAGCAGTACTTC.

The V call is TRBV6-5, the J call TRBJ2-7; 8 nucleotides agree with TRBD1. Germline loops: CDR1 MNHEY, CDR2 SVGAGI. The ends lost 1 base at V and 4 bases at J; junction bases unmatched: 6. This CDR3 comprises 15 residues. This CDR3 is CASSYYRTGNYEQYF. The CDR3 nucleotides are TGTGCCAGCAGTTACTATAGGACAGGGAATTACGAGCAGTACTTC.

The chain has TRBV10-3 and TRBJ2-3, with D perhaps TRBD1 (5 bases). This CDR3 is built from 18 residues. The V end was cut by 2 bases, the J end by 0 bases, with 18 bases between. CDR1 is ENHRY and CDR2 is SYGVKD in the germline V gene. CDR3 residues: CAISENPLGRSSTDTQYF. For the CDR3, the DNA is TGTGCCATCAGTGAGAACCCTTTGGGGCGATCGAGCACAGATACGCAGTATTTT.

The gene calls are TRBV28 and TRBJ1-1; 7 positions agree with TRBD1. J lost 3 bases, V lost 10 bases, and 5 bases had no gene match. The CDR3 runs 12 residues. Germline CDR1 is MDHEN and CDR2 is SYDVKM. CDR3 region: CAIRGLDTEAFF. CDR3 nucleotide sequence: TGTGCCATCAGGGGGTTGGACACTGAAGCTTTCTTT.

In nucleotides, the CDR3 is TGCGCCAGCAGCTTGTATGCTGGACAGATCTACGAGCAGTACTTC. This encodes CASSLYAGQIYEQYF. The chain employs TRBV5-1 and TRBJ2-7; weak D call: TRBD1 (6 bases). V lost 1 base to trimming and J lost 3 bases, with 14 bases between them. Germline assignment: CDR1 SGHRS and CDR2 YFSETQ. This CDR3 comprises 15 residues.